Below, one T cell receptor beta chain is given with its context. Only in-frame clones appear in the TCRdb table, and some are missing; sequencing was by immunoSEQ multiplex PCR. The repertoire holds tens of thousands of clones, with roughly nine tenths as singletons. Treatment of the sample: preoperative locoregional IRX-2 cytokine immunotherapy. Preoperative locoregional IRX-2 cytokine immunotherapy was tested in the phase Ib source study. The data derive from a study of preoperative IRX-2 immunotherapy in early breast cancer. CDR1 is SGHDN, CDR2 FVKESK, per germline. V dropped 4 bases and J dropped 0 bases, with 6 bases sitting between them. This CDR3 has 14 residues.

The receptor was isolated from a human donor with breast cancer. The genes are TRBV14 and TRBJ2-2; D is unresolved. The specimen was tumor tissue, collected after IRX-2 immunotherapy. This chain's CDR3 is CASSLWTNTGELFF. The CDR3, as DNA: TGTGCCAGCAGCCTATGGACGAACACCGGGGAGCTGTTTTTT.